The 9 T cell receptor beta chains presented below share a single source sample, sequenced in a study of T cells after posttransplantation cyclophosphamide. Clones were sequenced by immunoSEQ multiplex PCR, and TCRdb holds only the in-frame ones, with some missing. The sample has almost 35,000 clones, none seen only once. Material: PBMCs. These TCRs come from a woman aged 50 to 60 in good health and a related stem cell transplant donor.

This clone showed up many times. This rearrangement joins TRBV5-4 to TRBJ1-2, with 7 bases identical to TRBD1. V dropped 9 bases and J dropped 6; count of bases not matched to a gene: 8. The CDR3 sequence is 12 residues long. Per the germline V gene, CDR1 is SGHNT and CDR2 is YYREEE (reference sequence). The CDR3 DNA sequence: TGTGCCACCTGGACAGGATACGATGGCTACACCTTC. This sequence encodes CATWTGYDGYTF.

Many counts were recorded for this clone. This chain connects TRBV7-3 to TRBJ2-5, with D perhaps matching TRBD1 (6 bases). This CDR3 has 14 residues. In germline, CDR1 is SGHTA, CDR2 FQGTGA. Trimming stripped 5 bases from V and 0 bases from J, with 10 bases between. The CDR3: CASSPQGNQETQYF. The CDR3 DNA reads as TGTGCCAGCAGCCCCCAGGGGAACCAAGAGACCCAGTACTTC.

This clone came up many times. The rearrangement joins TRBV4-3 to TRBJ1-1; 7 bases align to TRBD1. Germline-derived CDR1 and CDR2 are LGHNA and YSLEER. Trimming at V came to 4 bases and at J to 0 bases, leaving 11 bases not matched to a gene. The CDR3 spans 17 residues. The CDR3: CASSRRQGENLNTEAFF. In DNA form, the CDR3 reads TGCGCCAGCAGCCGAAGGCAGGGGGAGAATTTGAACACTGAAGCTTTCTTT.

This clone showed up many times. The chain joins TRBV27 to TRBJ2-4, with 7 bases lining up with TRBD1. Germline CDR1 MNHEY, CDR2 SMNVEV (reference sequence). Trimming took 5 bases from V and 1 from J; bases not matched to a gene: 11. The CDR3 is 17 amino acids. Here the CDR3 reads CASSPRTGIMAKNIQYF. The CDR3 DNA reads as TGTGCCAGCAGTCCCCGGACAGGCATCATGGCCAAAAACATTCAGTACTTC.

This clone was observed a handful of times. The chain combines TRBV24-1 with TRBJ2-1, with 9 bases identical to TRBD2. This CDR3 contains 16 residues. Looked up from germline, CDR1 is KGHDR and CDR2 is SFDVKD. The V and J ends lost 2 bases and 5 bases, in that order; junction bases with no gene match: 6. The CDR3 sequence: CATSDWGSGRNNEQFF. The CDR3 region has the DNA TGTGCCACCAGTGATTGGGGTAGCGGGAGAAACAATGAGCAGTTCTTC.

This clone was recorded many times. V and J are TRBV6-2 or TRBV6-3 and TRBJ2-7; tentatively, D is TRBD1 (6 bases). With 3 bases removed from V and 6 bases from J, the gap between germline ends came to 15 bases. The length of the CDR3 is 14 residues. In germline, CDR1 is MNHEY, CDR2 SVGEGT. The CDR3 DNA reads TGTGCCAGCAGTTATGTACAGGGTCCGCGCGAGCAGTACTTC. Residues: CASSYVQGPREQYF.

This clone has at least ten counts. The rearrangement links TRBV7-3 to TRBJ2-3, with TRBD2 matching over 11 bases. The V gene's germline CDR1 is SGHTA and CDR2 FQGTGA. Trimming took 5 bases from V and 0 from J; bases not matched to a gene: 4. The CDR3 covers 16 residues. The CDR3 reads CASSLGLAASTDTQYF. The DNA of the CDR3 is TGTGCCAGCAGCCTGGGACTAGCGGCTAGCACAGATACGCAGTATTTT.

J is TRBJ1-5 and V is TRBV19; D gene unclear. Per the germline V gene, CDR1 is LNHDA and CDR2 is SQIVND (reference sequence). This CDR3 has 16 residues. V dropped 4 bases and J dropped 1 base, with 14 bases sitting between them. This chain's CDR3 is CASSSYKAESNQPQHF. The CDR3 DNA reads as TGTGCCAGTAGTAGTTACAAGGCAGAGAGCAATCAGCCCCAGCATTTT.

This clone was detected many times. The rearrangement uses TRBV28 and TRBJ1-2; a possible D gene is TRBD1 (5 bases). Trimming cost V 10 bases and J 6 bases, with 18 bases left between them. The CDR3 has 13 amino acids. In germline, CDR1 is MDHEN, CDR2 SYDVKM. The CDR3: CATATDPSHGYTF. CDR3 sequence (DNA): TGTGCCACCGCGACAGACCCCAGCCATGGCTACACCTTC.